The rows below give T cell receptor beta chains drawn from one sample of a study of cytomegalovirus exposure and HLA in healthy donors. The method was immunoSEQ multiplex PCR; TCRdb's version includes in-frame clones alone and lacks a portion of them. The table shows tens of thousands of clones, with 80% occurring only once. What was sequenced was PBMCs. Receptor source: a man in his fifties in good health and CMV-seropositive. Each CDR3 is given with its conserved first and last residue. A D gene is named only where the DNA matches it firmly. Expanded clones get a size class; other rows say once, few or many, or leave the size out.

d_call,v_call,j_call,clone_size,cdr3_length,cdr3_aa,cdr3_nt
TRBD1,TRBV2,TRBJ1-5,-,15,CASIFDRGNGQPQHF,TGTGCCAGCATTTTCGACAGGGGTAATGGTCAGCCCCAGCATTTT
-,TRBV9,TRBJ2-3,few,11,CASSLLDTQYF,TGTGCCAGCAGCCTTCTGGATACGCAGTATTTT
TRBD1,TRBV10-3,TRBJ1-3,once,13,CAIRGQGGNTIYF,TGTGCCATCAGGGGACAGGGAGGAAACACCATATATTTT
-,TRBV4-1,TRBJ1-1,-,16,CASSQVTGSVNTEAFF,TGCGCCAGCAGCCAAGTAACAGGGTCGGTGAACACTGAAGCTTTCTTT
TRBD1,TRBV14,TRBJ1-4,-,16,CASSQGTGPGNEKLFF,TGTGCCAGCAGCCAGGGGACAGGGCCTGGAAATGAAAAACTGTTTTTT
TRBD1,TRBV7-9,TRBJ2-6,-,17,CASSIRDRGLGANVLTF,TGTGCCAGCAGCATCCGGGACAGGGGGCTTGGGGCCAACGTCCTGACTTTC
TRBD2,TRBV11-3,TRBJ2-1,-,15,CASSFERGEYNEQFF,TGTGCCAGCAGCTTTGAGCGGGGGGAGTACAATGAGCAGTTCTTC
TRBD1,TRBV7-2,TRBJ1-2,-,13,CASSQDRAYGYTF,TGTGCCAGCAGCCAGGACAGGGCCTATGGCTACACCTTC
-,TRBV7-9,TRBJ1-1,-,12,CSSSPPSGEAFF,TGTTCCAGCAGCCCCCCATCGGGGGAAGCTTTCTTT
-,TRBV6-1,TRBJ1-1,-,15,CASSEKRGMNTEAFF,TGTGCCAGCAGTGAAAAAAGGGGGATGAACACTGAAGCTTTCTTT
TRBD1,TRBV7-9,TRBJ1-1,few,13,CSISQGVNTEAFF,TGTTCCATATCACAGGGGGTGAACACTGAAGCTTTCTTT
-,TRBV5-5,TRBJ2-1,few,14,CASSLWGDYNEQFF,TGTGCCAGCAGCTTGTGGGGGGACTACAATGAGCAGTTCTTC
TRBD2,TRBV30,TRBJ2-1,few,16,CAWNTPGRSSYNEQFF,TGTGCCTGGAATACCCCCGGGAGGAGCTCCTACAATGAGCAGTTCTTC
-,TRBV5-5,TRBJ2-7,once,14,CASSLDSGSYEQYF,TGTGCCAGCAGCTTGGACAGCGGCTCCTACGAGCAGTACTTC
-,TRBV25-1,TRBJ2-3,-,16,CASSPFTGLSTDTQYF,TGTGCCAGCAGCCCCTTTACAGGGTTGAGCACAGATACGCAGTATTTT
TRBD1,TRBV27,TRBJ1-5,once,14,CASSLQGDNQPQHF,TGTGCCAGCAGTCTACAGGGGGACAATCAGCCCCAGCATTTT
-,TRBV5-1,TRBJ2-2,-,14,CASSLATSPGELFF,TGCGCCAGCAGCTTGGCGACTAGTCCCGGGGAGCTGTTTTTT
TRBD1,TRBV7-9,TRBJ1-2,-,13,CSSSSPGTDGYTF,TGTTCCAGCAGCTCTCCCGGGACAGATGGCTACACCTTC
-,TRBV5-1,TRBJ1-5,-,14,CASSPSPGEQPQHF,TGCGCCAGCAGCCCAAGCCCAGGGGAACAGCCCCAGCATTTT
-,TRBV7-3,TRBJ2-3,-,12,CASSLGLNTQYF,TGTGCCAGCAGCTTAGGGCTAAATACGCAGTATTTT
TRBD1,TRBV15,TRBJ2-1,-,17,CATSSHRGLRSYNEQFF,TGTGCCACCAGCAGCCACAGGGGGCTCCGCTCCTACAATGAGCAGTTCTTC
-,TRBV29-1,TRBJ2-1,-,11,CSALGHNEQFF,TGCAGCGCCCTAGGTCACAATGAGCAGTTCTTC
TRBD1,TRBV6-5,TRBJ2-7,-,15,CASSYGTGDSYEQYF,TGTGCCAGCAGTTACGGGACAGGGGACTCCTACGAGCAGTACTTC
TRBD1,TRBV27,TRBJ1-1,-,13,CAAQGGLNTEAFF,TGTGCCGCTCAGGGGGGTCTGAACACTGAAGCTTTCTTT
TRBD2,TRBV5-6,TRBJ2-3,-,16,CASSLQQREFTDTQYF,TGTGCCAGCAGCTTGCAACAGCGGGAGTTTACAGATACGCAGTATTTT
-,TRBV30,TRBJ2-5,-,13,CAWGAGGGETQYF,TGTGCCTGGGGCGCCGGGGGAGGAGAGACCCAGTACTTC
TRBD2,TRBV18,TRBJ2-5,-,17,CASSLGPGLAGMKTQYF,TGTGCCAGCTCACTGGGGCCGGGACTAGCGGGAATGAAGACCCAGTACTTC
-,TRBV28,TRBJ1-2,few,16,CASRLRSGERGYGYTF,TGTGCCAGCAGGTTGCGGTCAGGGGAGCGAGGATATGGCTACACCTTC
TRBD2,TRBV19,TRBJ2-1,-,13,CATYIAGGDEQFF,TGTGCCACATACATAGCGGGCGGGGATGAGCAGTTCTTC
-,TRBV5-4,TRBJ2-1,-,17,CASSQKTGLPIYNEQFF,TGTGCCAGCAGCCAGAAAACGGGACTTCCCATCTACAATGAGCAGTTCTTC
TRBD2,TRBV7-9,TRBJ2-3,-,14,CASSRFLAGDTQYF,TGTGCCAGCAGCAGATTCTTAGCGGGAGATACGCAGTATTTT
TRBD2,TRBV19,TRBJ2-2,once,17,CASSIQGHSGKVGELFF,TGTGCCAGTAGTATTCAGGGCCATAGCGGGAAGGTCGGGGAGCTGTTTTTT
TRBD2,TRBV11-2,TRBJ2-1,-,15,CASSLTSGRPDEQFF,TGTGCCAGCAGCCTCACTAGCGGGAGGCCCGATGAGCAGTTCTTC
-,TRBV7-9,TRBJ1-1,-,14,CASSPARGNTEAFF,TGTGCCAGCAGCCCGGCCCGGGGGAACACTGAAGCTTTCTTT
-,TRBV6-6,TRBJ2-1,-,15,CASSSTQRVYNEQFF,TGTGCCAGCAGTTCCACCCAGCGGGTTTACAATGAGCAGTTCTTC
-,TRBV6-6,TRBJ2-1,-,15,CASSYSRGSYNEQFF,TGTGCCAGCAGTTACTCAAGGGGTTCCTACAATGAGCAGTTCTTC
-,TRBV12-5,TRBJ1-5,-,12,CASGSGHQPQHF,TGTGCTAGTGGTTCGGGACACCAGCCCCAGCATTTT
TRBD2,TRBV29-1,TRBJ2-1,-,14,CSVMSSGSYNEQFF,TGCAGCGTTATGTCTAGCGGGAGCTACAATGAGCAGTTCTTC
-,TRBV19,TRBJ1-4,-,15,CASSPTGGPDEKLFF,TGTGCCAGTAGTCCTACCGGGGGGCCGGACGAAAAACTGTTTTTT
TRBD1,TRBV23-1,TRBJ2-7,-,19,CASSQPPSCETGVSYEQYF,TGCGCCAGCAGTCAGCCTCCATCCTGCGAGACAGGGGTTTCCTACGAGCAGTACTTC
-,TRBV4-1,TRBJ2-1,once,15,CASSQDSSSYNEQFF,TGCGCCAGCAGCCAAGACTCCAGCTCCTACAATGAGCAGTTCTTC
TRBD1,TRBV29-1,TRBJ2-7,-,13,CSGLSGQDYEQYF,TGCAGCGGCTTGTCGGGACAGGACTACGAGCAGTACTTC
-,TRBV18,TRBJ2-6,-,17,CASSPSGGLSGANVLTF,TGTGCCAGCTCACCAAGTGGAGGGTTAAGTGGGGCCAACGTCCTGACTTTC
-,TRBV5-4,TRBJ2-7,-,14,CASSLAPASAEQYF,TGTGCCAGCAGCTTGGCCCCCGCTAGCGCCGAGCAGTACTTC
TRBD2,TRBV5-1,TRBJ2-5,-,16,CASSSQAGEVAETQYF,TGCGCCAGCAGCTCCCAAGCGGGAGAGGTAGCAGAGACCCAGTACTTC
-,TRBV7-9,TRBJ2-7,-,14,CSSSPQLSSYEQYF,TGTTCCAGCAGCCCCCAATTGAGCTCCTACGAGCAGTACTTC